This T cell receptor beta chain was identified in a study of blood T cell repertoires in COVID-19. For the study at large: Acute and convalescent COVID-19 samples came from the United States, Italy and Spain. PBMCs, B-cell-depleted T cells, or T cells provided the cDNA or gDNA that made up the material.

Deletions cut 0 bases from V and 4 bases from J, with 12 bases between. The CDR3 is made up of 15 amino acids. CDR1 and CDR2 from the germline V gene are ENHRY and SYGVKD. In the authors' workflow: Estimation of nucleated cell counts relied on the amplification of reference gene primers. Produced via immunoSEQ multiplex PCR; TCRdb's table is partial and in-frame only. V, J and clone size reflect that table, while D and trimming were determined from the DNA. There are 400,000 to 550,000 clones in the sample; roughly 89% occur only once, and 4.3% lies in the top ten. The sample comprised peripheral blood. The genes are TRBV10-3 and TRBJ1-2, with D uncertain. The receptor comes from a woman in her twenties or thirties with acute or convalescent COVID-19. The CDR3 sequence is CAISESGGISYGYTF. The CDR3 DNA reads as TGTGCCATCAGTGAGTCAGGCGGGATCAGCTATGGCTACACCTTC.